This T cell receptor beta chain was sequenced for a study of shared clonotypes between healthy human individuals. Study findings and constraints: Expectations were that clonotype sharing among donors would be affected by sequencing depth.

Comment on this clone: Antigen specificity is unknown.

The CDR3 is made up of 13 amino acids. In germline, CDR1 is SNHLY, CDR2 FYNNEI. V was pared by 6 bases and J by 9 bases, with 12 bases between. Assay used: immunoSEQ multiplex PCR; TCRdb lists only in-frame clones, some missing. The sample lists 2 million to 2.5 million clones, around 95% occurring once. This rearrangement joins TRBV2 to TRBJ1-6; D gene ambiguous. Sequenced material: naive CD4+ T cells sorted from blood. The subset: CD45RA+ positively selected. The clonotype was recovered from a man between 18 and 29 years old in good health. The DNA for the CDR3 is TGTGCCAGCAGAGCCGGACCCTTTTCACCCCTCCACTTT. Protein sequence: CASRAGPFSPLHF.